This section outlines one TCR beta chain sequence together with its context. The target of this receptor is not known. No base-level quality is on record; no much larger clone is a single base apart. Whole blood was collected in K2EDTA tubes by collaborating institutions according to the institutions' own protocols. For TCRbeta analysis, collaborator samples were shipped as frozen whole blood, as isolated PBMCs, or as DNA extracted from either sample type. TCRbeta CDR3 regions were amplified from genomic DNA by means of the immunoSEQ Assay, a bias-controlled multiplex PCR. Turning to the authors' computational methods: The number of nucleated cells in each sample was estimated by amplification of reference gene primers within the assay. Sequence reads were collapsed and filtered to measure the absolute abundance of every unique TCRbeta CDR3 rearrangement. For each sample, productive Simpson clonality was calculated by taking the square root of Simpson's diversity index across productive rearrangements. Here the immuneACCESS table is served through TCRdb, limited to in-frame sequences with V and J called. Missing clones are a known gap in these copies; in checked studies unresolved V genes cover under half, and the rest lacks a known reason. V and J calls and clone size come straight from that table; D and trimming were deduced from the DNA. This sample comprises about 280,000 clones, 85% of them detected only once. The ten biggest clones cover approximately 5.1% of the sample.

The cysteine opens and the phenylalanine closes a CDR3 of 16 amino acids. Only the CDR3 DNA is retained, 48 bases long and in frame from the first base. From a lookup of the germline V gene, CDR1 and CDR2 are KGHSH and LQKENI. V and J are trimmed by 2 bases and 1 base, and the gene matches miss 4 bases of the junction. The source of the sample is a study of blood T cell repertoires in COVID-19 (dated by TCRdb to the early 2020s). General notes on the study: Samples from collaborators originated in the United States, Italy and Spain and spanned both the acute and convalescent phases of COVID-19. The repertoires were released in a freely available public database meant as a resource for research on the immune response to SARS-CoV-2. Where available, HLA class I and class II types were obtained from metadata supplied by the sample provider rather than from assay-based typing. Deeply sampled blood TCRbeta repertoires from subjects exposed to, actively infected with, or recovered from COVID-19 were included in the dataset. The samples were drawn from two sources: the first 160 participants of the ongoing ImmuneRACE study, and about 1,300 subjects contributed by 6 global collaborators. The material from the prospective study consisted of cDNA or gDNA derived from T cells, B-cell-depleted T cells, or PBMCs. The sample metadata nearly always contained a de-identified subject ID, COVID-19 status, age in years and sex. General study outcomes and caveats: Clinical and demographic metadata were provided uncurated, with the amount varying by source and participant.

Sequences were obtained from peripheral blood. Recombination linked TRBV18 to TRBJ1-2; 10 bases in between match TRBD1. This receptor was obtained from a man aged 50 to 59 with active or convalescent COVID-19. CDR3 loop: CASSPDGTGVNYGYTF. The DNA sequence is as follows: TGTGCCAGCTCACCAGACGGGACAGGGGTTAACTATGGCTACACCTTC.